This T cell receptor (beta chain) was captured in a study of blood T cell repertoires in COVID-19. Only one count was recorded for this clone. The method was immunoSEQ multiplex PCR; TCRdb's version includes in-frame clones alone and lacks a portion of them. The sample lists about 480,000 clones; approximately 90% were seen once. V was cut by 1 base and J by 4 bases, with 14 bases left in between. CDR3 size: 16 residues. CDR1 and CDR2 (germline): SGHNT, YENEEA. The chain couples TRBV11-3 to TRBJ2-1, with D maybe TRBD2 (7 bases). The sequence came from a woman in her 40s who had recovered from COVID-19. Sequencing was carried out using PBMCs or T cells enriched from blood (not recorded which). The CDR3 protein is CASSLGGGAGYNEQFF. DNA of the CDR3: TGTGCCAGCAGCTTAGGAGGGGGGGCTGGATACAATGAGCAGTTCTTC.